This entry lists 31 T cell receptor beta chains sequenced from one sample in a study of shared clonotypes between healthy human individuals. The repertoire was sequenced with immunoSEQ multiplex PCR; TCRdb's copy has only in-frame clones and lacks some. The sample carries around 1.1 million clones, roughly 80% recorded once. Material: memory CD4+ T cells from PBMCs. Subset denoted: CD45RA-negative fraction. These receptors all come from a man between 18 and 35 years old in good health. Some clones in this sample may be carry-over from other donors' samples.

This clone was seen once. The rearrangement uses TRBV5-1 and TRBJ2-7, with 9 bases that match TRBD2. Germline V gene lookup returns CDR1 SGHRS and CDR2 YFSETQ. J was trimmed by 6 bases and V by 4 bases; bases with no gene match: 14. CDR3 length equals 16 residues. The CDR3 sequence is CASSPRGSGRVGEQYF. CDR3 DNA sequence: TGCGCCAGCAGCCCGCGCGGTAGCGGGAGAGTAGGCGAGCAGTACTTC.

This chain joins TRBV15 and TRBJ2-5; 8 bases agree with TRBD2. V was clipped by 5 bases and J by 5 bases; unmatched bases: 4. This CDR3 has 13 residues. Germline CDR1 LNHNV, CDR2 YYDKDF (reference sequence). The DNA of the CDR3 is TGTGCCACCAGCGGCGGGAGGTGGGAGACCCAGTACTTC. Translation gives CATSGGRWETQYF.

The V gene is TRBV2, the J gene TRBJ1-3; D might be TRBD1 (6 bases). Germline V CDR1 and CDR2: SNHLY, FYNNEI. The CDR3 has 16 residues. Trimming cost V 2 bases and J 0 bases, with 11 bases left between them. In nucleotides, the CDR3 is TGTGCCAGCAGTGAAAAGGGGGGCTTCTCTGGAAACACCATATATTTT. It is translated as CASSEKGGFSGNTIYF.

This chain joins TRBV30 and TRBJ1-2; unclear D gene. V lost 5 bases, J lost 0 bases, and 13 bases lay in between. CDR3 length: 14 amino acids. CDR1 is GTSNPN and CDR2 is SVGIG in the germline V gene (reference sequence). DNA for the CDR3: TGTGCCTGGTTCCCCCATGGTGCTAACTATGGCTACACCTTC. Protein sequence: CAWFPHGANYGYTF.

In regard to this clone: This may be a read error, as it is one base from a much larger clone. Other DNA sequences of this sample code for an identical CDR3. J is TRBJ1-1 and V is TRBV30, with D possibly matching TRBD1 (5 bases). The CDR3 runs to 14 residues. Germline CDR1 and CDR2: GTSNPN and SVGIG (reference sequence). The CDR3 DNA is TGTGCCTGGAGCCGGGACGGTTTGAACACTGAAGCCTTCTTT. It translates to CAWSRDGLNTEAFF.

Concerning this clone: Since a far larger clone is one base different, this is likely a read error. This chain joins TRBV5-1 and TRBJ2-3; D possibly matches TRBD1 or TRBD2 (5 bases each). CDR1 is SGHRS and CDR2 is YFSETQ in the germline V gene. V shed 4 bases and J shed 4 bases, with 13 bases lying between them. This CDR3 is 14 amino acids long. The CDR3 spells CASSHGRGADTQYF. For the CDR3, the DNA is TGCGCCAGCAGCCACGGACGGGGCGCAGATACGCAGTATTTT.

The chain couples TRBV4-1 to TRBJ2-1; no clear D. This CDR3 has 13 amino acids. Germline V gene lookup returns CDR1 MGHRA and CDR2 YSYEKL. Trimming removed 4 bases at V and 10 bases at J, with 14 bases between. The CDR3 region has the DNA TGCGCCAGCAGCCGCCAGTCTACTTGGGAGCAGTTCTTC. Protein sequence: CASSRQSTWEQFF.

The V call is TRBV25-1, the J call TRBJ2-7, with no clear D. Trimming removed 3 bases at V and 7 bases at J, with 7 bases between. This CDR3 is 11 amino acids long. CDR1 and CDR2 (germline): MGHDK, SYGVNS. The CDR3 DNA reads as TGTGCCAGCAGTGAGGTAATGGAGCAGTACTTC. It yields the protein CASSEVMEQYF.

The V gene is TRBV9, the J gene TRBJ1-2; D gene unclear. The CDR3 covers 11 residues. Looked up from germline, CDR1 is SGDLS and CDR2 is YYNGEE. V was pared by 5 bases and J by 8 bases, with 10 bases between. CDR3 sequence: CASRPREGYTF. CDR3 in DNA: TGTGCCAGCAGGCCTAGGGAGGGCTACACCTTC.

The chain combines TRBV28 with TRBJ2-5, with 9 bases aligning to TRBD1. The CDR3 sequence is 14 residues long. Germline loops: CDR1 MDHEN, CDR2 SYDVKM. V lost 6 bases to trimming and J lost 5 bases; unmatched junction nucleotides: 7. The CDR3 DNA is TGTGCCAGCAGAACCGGGACAGGGATCGAGACCCAGTACTTC. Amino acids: CASRTGTGIETQYF. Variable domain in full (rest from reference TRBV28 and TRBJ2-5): DVKVTQSSRYLVKRTGEKVFLECVQDMDHENMFWYRQDPGLGLRLIYFSYDVKMKEKGDIPEGYSVSREKKERFSLILESASTNQTSMYLCASRTGTGIETQYFGPGTRLLVL.

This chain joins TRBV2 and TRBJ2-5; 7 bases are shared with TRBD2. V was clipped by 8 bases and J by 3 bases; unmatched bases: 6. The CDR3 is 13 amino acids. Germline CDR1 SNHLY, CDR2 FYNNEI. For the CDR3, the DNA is TGTGCCAGCGCGGGGGTGGGGAAAGAGACCCAGTACTTC. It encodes CASAGVGKETQYF.

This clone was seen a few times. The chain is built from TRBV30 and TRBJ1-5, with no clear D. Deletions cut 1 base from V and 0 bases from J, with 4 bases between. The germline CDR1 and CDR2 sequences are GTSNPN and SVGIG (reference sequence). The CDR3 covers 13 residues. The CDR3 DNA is TGTGCCTGGAGTGAAAATAGCAATCAGCCCCAGCATTTT. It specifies CAWSENSNQPQHF.

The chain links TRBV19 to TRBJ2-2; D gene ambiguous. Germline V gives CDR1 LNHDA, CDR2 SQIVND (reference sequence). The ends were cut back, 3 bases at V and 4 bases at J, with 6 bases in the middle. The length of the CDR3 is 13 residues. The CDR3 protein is CASSMKGTGELFF. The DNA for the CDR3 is TGTGCCAGTAGTATGAAAGGCACCGGGGAGCTGTTTTTT.

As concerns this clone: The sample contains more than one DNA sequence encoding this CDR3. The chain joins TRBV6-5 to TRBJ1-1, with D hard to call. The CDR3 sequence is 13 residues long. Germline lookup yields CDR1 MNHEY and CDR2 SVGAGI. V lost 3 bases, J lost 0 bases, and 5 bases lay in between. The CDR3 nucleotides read TGTGCCAGCAGTTATACGGTGAACACTGAAGCTTTCTTT. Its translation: CASSYTVNTEAFF.

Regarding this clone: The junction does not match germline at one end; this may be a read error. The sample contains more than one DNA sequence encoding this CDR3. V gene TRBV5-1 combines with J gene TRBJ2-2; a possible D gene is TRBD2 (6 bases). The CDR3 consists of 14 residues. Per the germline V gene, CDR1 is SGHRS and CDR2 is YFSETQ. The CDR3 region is CASSLGLNTGELFF. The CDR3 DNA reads TGCGCCAGCAGTTTGGGACTCAACACCGGGGAGCTGTTTTTT.

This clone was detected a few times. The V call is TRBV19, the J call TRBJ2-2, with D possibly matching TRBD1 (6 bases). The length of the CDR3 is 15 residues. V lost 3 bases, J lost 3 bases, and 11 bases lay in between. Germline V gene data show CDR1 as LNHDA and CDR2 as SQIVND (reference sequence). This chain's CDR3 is CASSIRGLYTGELFF. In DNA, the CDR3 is TGTGCCAGTAGTATCAGGGGATTATACACCGGGGAGCTGTTTTTT.

This chain's CDR3 is CASSPDRGNNQPQHF. CDR3 sequence (DNA): TGTGCCAGCAGTCCGGACAGGGGCAACAATCAGCCCCAGCATTTT. This chain joins TRBV28 and TRBJ1-5, with 9 positions matching TRBD1. With 5 bases clipped from V and 3 bases from J, the junction kept 5 bases outside the gene matches. Germline lookup yields CDR1 MDHEN and CDR2 SYDVKM. CDR3 size: 15 residues.

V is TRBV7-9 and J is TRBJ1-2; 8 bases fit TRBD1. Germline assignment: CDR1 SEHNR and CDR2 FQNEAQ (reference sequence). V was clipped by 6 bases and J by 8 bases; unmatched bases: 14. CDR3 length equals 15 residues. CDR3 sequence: CASSPGQGGLDGYTF. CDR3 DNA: TGTGCCAGCAGTCCAGGACAGGGCGGTTTAGACGGCTACACCTTC.

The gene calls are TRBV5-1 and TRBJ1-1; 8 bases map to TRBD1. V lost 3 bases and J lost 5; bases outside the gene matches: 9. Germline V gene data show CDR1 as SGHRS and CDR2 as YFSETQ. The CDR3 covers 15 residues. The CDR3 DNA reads TGCGCCAGCAGCTCTCTCTCAGGGGGCGGAACTGAAGCTTTCTTT. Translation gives CASSSLSGGGTEAFF. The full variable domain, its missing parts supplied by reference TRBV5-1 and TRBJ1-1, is KAGVTQTPRYLIKTRGQQVTLSCSPISGHRSVSWYQQTPGQGLQFLFEYFSETQRNKGNFPGRFSGRQFSNSRSEMNVSTLELGDSALYLCASSSLSGGGTEAFFGQGTRLTVV.

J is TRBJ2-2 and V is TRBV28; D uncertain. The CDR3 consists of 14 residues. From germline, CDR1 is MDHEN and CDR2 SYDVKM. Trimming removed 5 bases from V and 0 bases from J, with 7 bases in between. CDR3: CASSGPPNTGELFF. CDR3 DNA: TGTGCCAGCAGTGGCCCACCGAACACCGGGGAGCTGTTTTTT.

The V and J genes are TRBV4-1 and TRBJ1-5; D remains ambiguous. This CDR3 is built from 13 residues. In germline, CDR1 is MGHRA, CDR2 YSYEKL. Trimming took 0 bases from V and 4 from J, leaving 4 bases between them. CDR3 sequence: CASSQEWNQPQHF. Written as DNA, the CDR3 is TGCGCCAGCAGCCAAGAGTGGAATCAGCCCCAGCATTTT.

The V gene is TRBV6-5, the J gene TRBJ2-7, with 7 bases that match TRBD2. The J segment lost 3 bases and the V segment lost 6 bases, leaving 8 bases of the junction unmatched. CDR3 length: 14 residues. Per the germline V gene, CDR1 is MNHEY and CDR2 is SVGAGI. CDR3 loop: CASRPPGEGYEQYF. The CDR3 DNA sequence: TGTGCCAGCAGGCCCCCGGGGGAGGGCTACGAGCAGTACTTC.

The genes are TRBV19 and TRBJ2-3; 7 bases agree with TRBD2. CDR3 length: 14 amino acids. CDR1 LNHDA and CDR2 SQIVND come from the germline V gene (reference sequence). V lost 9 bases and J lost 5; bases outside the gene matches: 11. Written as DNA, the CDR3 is TGTGCCAGCAGTCCGGCGGGAGCTGTAGATACGCAGTATTTT. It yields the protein CASSPAGAVDTQYF.

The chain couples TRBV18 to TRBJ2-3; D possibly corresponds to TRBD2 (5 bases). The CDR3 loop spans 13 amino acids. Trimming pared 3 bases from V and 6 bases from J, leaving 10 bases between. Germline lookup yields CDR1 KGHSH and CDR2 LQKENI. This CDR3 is CASSPSGIDTQYF. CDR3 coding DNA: TGTGCCAGCTCACCGAGCGGAATCGATACGCAGTATTTT.

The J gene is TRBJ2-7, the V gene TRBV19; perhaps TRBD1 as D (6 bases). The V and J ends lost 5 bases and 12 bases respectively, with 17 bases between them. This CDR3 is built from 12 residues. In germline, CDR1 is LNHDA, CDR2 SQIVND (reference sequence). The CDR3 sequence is CASSAPQGQRYF. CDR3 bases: TGTGCCAGTAGTGCCCCCCAGGGGCAGCGGTACTTC.

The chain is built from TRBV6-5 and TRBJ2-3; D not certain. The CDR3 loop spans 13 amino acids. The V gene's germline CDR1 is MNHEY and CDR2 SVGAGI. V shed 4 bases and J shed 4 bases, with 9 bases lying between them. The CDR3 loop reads CASSFSRADTQYF. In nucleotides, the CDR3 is TGTGCCAGCAGTTTTAGTAGGGCAGATACGCAGTATTTT.

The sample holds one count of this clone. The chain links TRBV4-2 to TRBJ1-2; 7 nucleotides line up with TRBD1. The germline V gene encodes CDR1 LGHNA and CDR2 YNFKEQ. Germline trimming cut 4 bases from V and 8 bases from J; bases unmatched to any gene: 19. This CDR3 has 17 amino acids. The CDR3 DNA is TGTGCCAGCAGCCCCTTAACTCTCCGACAGGGAGGTAGCGGCTACACCTTC. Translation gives CASSPLTLRQGGSGYTF.

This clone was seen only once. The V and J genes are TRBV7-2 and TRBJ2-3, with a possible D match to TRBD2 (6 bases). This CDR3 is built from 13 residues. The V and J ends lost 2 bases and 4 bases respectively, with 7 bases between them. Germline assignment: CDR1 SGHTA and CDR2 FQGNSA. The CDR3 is CASSLTSSDTQYF. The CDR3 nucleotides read TGTGCCAGCAGCTTAACTAGCTCAGATACGCAGTATTTT.

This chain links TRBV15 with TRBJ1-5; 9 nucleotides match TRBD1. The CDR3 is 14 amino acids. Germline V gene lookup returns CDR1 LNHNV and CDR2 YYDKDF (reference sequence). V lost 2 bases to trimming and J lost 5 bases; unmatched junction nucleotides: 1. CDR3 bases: TGTGCCACCAGCAGACGGGACAGGGATCAGCCCCAGCATTTT. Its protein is CATSRRDRDQPQHF.

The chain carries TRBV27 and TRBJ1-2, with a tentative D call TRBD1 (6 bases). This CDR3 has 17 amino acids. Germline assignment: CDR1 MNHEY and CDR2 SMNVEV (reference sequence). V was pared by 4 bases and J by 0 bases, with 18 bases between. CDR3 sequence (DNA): TGTGCCAGCAGTTCCAAACGGGGGCCGGTACCTAACTATGGCTACACCTTC. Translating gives CASSSKRGPVPNYGYTF.

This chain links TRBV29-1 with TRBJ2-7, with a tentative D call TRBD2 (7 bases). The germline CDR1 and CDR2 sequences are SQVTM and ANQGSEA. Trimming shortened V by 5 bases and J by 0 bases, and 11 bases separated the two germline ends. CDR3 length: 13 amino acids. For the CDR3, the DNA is TGCAGCGTTACAGGGAGGGCCTCCTACGAGCAGTACTTC. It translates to CSVTGRASYEQYF.